Listed here is a single T cell receptor beta chain. The data are from a study of blood T cell repertoires in COVID-19. Germline V CDR1 and CDR2: MNHEY, SMNVEV (reference sequence). V lost 4 bases, J lost 8 bases, and 4 bases stayed unmatched. The CDR3 sequence is 15 residues long. As processed by the authors: Estimates of nucleated cell counts were drawn from the amplification of reference gene primers. TCRdb's table, derived via immunoSEQ multiplex PCR, lists solely in-frame clones and lacks some. Clone size and V and J calls were adopted from that table, with D and trimming inferred from the DNA. The data hold approximately 75,000 clones, with around 83% observed a single time.

The chain has TRBV27 and TRBJ2-1; 14 bases are shared with TRBD2. The sequence was collected from a woman aged 45 to 65 with acute or convalescent COVID-19. The sample consisted of peripheral blood. In DNA form, the CDR3 reads TGTGCCAGCAGTTCCGGACTAGCGGGAGGTTATGAGCAGTTCTTC. It translates to CASSSGLAGGYEQFF.